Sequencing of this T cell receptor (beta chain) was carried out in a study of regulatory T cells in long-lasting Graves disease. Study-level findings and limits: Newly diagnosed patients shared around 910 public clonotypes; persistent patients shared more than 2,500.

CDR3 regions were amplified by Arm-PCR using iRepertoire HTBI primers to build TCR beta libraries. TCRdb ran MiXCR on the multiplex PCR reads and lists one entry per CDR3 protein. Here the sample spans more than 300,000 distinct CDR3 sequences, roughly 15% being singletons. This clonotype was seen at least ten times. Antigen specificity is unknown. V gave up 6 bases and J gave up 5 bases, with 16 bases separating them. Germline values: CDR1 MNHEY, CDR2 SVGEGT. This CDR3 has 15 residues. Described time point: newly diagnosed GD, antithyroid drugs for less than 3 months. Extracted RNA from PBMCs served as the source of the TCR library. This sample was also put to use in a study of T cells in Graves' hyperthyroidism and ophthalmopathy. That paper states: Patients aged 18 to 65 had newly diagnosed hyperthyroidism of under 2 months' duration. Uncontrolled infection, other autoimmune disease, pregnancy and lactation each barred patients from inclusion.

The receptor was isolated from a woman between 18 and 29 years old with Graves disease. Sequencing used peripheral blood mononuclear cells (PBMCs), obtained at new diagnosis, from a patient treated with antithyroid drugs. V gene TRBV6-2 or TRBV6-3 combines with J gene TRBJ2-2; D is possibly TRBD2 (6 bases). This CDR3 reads CASSQPTSVTGELFF. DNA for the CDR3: TGTGCCAGCAGCCAACCGACTAGTGTTACCGGGGAGCTGTTTTTT.